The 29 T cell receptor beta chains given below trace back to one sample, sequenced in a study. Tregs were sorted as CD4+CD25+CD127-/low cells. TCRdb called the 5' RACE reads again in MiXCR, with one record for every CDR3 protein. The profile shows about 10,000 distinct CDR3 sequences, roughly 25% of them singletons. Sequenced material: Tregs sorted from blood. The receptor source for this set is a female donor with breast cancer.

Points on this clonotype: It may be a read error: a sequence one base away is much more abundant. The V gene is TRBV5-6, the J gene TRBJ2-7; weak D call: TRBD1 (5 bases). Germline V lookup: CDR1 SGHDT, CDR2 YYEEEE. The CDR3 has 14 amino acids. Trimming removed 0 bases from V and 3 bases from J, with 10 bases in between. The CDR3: CASSLGGSVYEQYF. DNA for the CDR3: TGTGCCAGCAGCTTGGGGGGCAGCGTCTACGAGCAGTACTTC.

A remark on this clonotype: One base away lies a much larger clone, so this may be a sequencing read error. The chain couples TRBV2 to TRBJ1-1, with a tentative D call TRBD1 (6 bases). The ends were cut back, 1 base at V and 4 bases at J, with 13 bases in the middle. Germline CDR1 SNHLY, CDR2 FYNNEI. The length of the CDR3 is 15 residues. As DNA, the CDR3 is TGTGCCAGCAGTGAAGGGACAGAGATGTTCACTGAAGCTTTCTTT. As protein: CASSEGTEMFTEAFF.

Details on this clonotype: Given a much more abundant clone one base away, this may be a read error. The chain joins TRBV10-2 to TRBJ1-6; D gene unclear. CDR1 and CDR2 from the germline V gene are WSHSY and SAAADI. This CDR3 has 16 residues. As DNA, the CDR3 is TGCACCAGCAGTGAGCCCCACAGCTTTTTCGATTCACCCCTCCACTTT. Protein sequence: CTSSEPHSFFDSPLHF.

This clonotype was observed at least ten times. CDR3 loop: CASSQAGTGSEAFF. In DNA form, the CDR3 reads TGCGCCAGCAGCCAGGCCGGGACAGGGAGTGAAGCTTTCTTT. V gene TRBV4-1 combines with J gene TRBJ1-1; 9 bases are shared with TRBD1. The germline CDR1 and CDR2 sequences are MGHRA and YSYEKL. CDR3 length: 14 residues. V dropped 3 bases and J dropped 7; count of bases not matched to a gene: 6.

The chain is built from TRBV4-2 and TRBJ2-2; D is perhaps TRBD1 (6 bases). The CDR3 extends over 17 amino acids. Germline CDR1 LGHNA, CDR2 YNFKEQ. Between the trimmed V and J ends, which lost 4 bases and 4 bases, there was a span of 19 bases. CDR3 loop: CASSLTPGSGVTGELFF. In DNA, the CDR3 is TGTGCCAGCAGCCTTACACCTGGCTCAGGGGTCACCGGGGAGCTGTTTTTT.

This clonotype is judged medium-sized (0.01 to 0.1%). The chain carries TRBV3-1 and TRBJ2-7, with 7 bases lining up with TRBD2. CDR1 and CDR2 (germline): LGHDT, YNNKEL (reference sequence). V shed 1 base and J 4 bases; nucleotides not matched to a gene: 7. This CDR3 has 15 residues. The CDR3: CASSQVGEGPYEQYF. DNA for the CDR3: TGTGCCAGCAGCCAAGTCGGGGAGGGCCCTTACGAGCAGTACTTC.

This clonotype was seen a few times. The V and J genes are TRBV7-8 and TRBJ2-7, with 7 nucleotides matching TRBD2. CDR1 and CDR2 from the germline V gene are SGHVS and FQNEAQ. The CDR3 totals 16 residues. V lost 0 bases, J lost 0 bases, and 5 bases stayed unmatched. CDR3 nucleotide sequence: TGTGCCAGCAGCTTAGCTGTAGCGGGCCTCTCCTACGAGCAGTACTTC. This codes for CASSLAVAGLSYEQYF. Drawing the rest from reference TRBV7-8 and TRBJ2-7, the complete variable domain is GAGVSQSPRYKVAKRGQDVALRCDPISGHVSLFWYQQALGQGPEFLTYFQNEAQLDKSGLPSDRFFAERPEGSVSTLKIQRTQQEDSAVYLCASSLAVAGLSYEQYFGPGTRLTVT.

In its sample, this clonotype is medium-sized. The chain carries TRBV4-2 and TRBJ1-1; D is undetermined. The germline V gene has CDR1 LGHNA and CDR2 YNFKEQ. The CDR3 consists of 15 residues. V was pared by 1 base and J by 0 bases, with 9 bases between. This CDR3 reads CASSQGLRLNTEAFF. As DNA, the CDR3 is TGTGCCAGCAGCCAAGGTCTCAGGTTGAACACTGAAGCTTTCTTT.

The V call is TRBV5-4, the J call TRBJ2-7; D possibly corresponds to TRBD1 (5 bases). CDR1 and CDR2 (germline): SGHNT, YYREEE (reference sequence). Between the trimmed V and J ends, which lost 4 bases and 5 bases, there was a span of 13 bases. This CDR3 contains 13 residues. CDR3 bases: TGTGCCAGCAGCGTGAGCACAGGACACGAGCAGTACTTC. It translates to CASSVSTGHEQYF.

CDR3 nucleotide sequence: TGTGCCAGCAGCCAAGAAGTATCTTTGGATACGCAGTATTTT. It codes for CASSQEVSLDTQYF. J is TRBJ2-3 and V is TRBV3-1, with D unclear. This CDR3 is 14 amino acids long. Germline loops: CDR1 LGHDT, CDR2 YNNKEL (reference sequence). V was cut by 0 bases and J by 6 bases, with 10 bases left in between.

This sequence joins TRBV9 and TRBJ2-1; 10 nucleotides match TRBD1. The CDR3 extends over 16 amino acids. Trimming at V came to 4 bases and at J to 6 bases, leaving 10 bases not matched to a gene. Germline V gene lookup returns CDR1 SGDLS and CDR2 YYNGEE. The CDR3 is CASSPRGDRGVNEQFF. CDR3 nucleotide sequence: TGTGCCAGCAGCCCCCGGGGGGACAGGGGTGTCAATGAGCAGTTCTTC.

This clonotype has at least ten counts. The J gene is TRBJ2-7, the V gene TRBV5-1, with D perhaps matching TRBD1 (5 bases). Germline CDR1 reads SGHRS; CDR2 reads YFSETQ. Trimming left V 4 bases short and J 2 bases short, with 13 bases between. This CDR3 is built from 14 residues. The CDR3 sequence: CASSPLTDTYEQYF. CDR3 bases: TGCGCCAGCAGCCCGCTGACAGACACCTACGAGCAGTACTTC.

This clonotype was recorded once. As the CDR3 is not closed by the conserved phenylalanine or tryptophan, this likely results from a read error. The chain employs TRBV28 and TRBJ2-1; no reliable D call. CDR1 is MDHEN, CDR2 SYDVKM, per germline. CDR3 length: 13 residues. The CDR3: CASSYLATNEQFS. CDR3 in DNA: TGTGCCAGTAGTTATTTAGCCACCAATGAGCAGTTCTCC.

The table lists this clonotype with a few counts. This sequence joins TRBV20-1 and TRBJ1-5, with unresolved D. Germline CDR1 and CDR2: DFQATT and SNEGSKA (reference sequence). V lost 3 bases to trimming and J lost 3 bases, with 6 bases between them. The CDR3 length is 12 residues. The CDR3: CSASQVNQPQHF. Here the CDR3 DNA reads TGCAGTGCTAGCCAGGTCAATCAGCCCCAGCATTTT.

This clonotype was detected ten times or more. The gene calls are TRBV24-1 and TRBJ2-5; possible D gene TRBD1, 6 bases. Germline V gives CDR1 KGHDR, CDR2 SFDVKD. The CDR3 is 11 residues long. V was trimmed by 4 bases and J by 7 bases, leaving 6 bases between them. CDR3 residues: CATSEGATQYF. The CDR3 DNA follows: TGTGCCACCAGTGAGGGGGCGACCCAGTACTTC.

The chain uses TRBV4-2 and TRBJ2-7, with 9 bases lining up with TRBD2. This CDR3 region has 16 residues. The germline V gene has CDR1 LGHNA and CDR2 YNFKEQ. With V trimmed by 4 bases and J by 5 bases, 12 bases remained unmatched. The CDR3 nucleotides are TGTGCCAGCAGCCCTACGTCGAGTAGCGGGAGACACGAGCAGTACTTC. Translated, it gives CASSPTSSSGRHEQYF.

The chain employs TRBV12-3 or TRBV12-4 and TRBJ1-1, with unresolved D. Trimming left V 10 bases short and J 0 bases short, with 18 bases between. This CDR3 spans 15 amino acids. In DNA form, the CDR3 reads TGTGCCAACGCCTCGATCTTGACCATGAACACTGAAGCTTTCTTT. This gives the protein CANASILTMNTEAFF.

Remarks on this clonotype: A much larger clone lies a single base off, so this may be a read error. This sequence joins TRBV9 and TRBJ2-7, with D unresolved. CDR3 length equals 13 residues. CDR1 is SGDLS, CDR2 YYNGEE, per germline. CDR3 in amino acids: CAGSVGSGYEQYF. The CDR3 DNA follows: TGTGCCGGCAGCGTAGGGTCGGGCTATGAGCAGTACTTC.

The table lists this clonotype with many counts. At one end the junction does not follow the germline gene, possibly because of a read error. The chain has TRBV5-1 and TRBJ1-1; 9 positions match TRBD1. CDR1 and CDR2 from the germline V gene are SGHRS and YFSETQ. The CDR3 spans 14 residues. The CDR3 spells CASTLGQGNTEAFF. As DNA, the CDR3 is TGCGCCAGCACCTTGGGACAGGGGAACACTGAAGCTTTCTTT.

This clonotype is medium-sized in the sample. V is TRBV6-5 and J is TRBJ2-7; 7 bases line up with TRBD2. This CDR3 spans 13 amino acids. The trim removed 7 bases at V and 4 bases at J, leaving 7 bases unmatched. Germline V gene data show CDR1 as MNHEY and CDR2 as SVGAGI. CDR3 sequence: CASTSSGLYEQYF. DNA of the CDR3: TGTGCCAGCACGTCTAGCGGTTTGTACGAGCAGTACTTC.

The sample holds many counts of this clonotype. The CDR3 DNA reads TGTGCCAGCAGCACTTACGAGCAGTACTTC. Protein: CASSTYEQYF. V usage is TRBV2 and J usage is TRBJ2-7; the D is unclear. The V gene lost 6 bases and the J gene lost 4 bases, with 4 bases spanning the gap. CDR3 length equals 10 residues. In germline, CDR1 is SNHLY, CDR2 FYNNEI.

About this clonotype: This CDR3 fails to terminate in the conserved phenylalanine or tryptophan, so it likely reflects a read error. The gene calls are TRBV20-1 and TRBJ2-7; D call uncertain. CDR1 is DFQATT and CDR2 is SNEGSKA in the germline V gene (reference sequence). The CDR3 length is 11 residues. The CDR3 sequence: CSARDGYEQYS. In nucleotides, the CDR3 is TGCAGTGCCAGAGACGGGTACGAGCAGTACTCC.

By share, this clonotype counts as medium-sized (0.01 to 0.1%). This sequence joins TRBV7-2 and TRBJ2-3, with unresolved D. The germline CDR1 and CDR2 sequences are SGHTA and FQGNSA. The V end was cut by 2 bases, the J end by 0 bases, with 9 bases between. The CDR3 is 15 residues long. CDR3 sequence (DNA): TGTGCCAGCAGCTTACTGGGTACCAGCACAGATACGCAGTATTTT. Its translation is CASSLLGTSTDTQYF.

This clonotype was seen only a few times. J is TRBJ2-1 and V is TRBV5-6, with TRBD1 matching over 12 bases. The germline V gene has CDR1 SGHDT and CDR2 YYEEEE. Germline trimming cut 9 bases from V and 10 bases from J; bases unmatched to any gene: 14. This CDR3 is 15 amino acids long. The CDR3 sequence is CATSFPGQGAGEQFF. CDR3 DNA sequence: TGTGCCACCTCTTTTCCGGGACAGGGGGCGGGAGAGCAGTTCTTC.

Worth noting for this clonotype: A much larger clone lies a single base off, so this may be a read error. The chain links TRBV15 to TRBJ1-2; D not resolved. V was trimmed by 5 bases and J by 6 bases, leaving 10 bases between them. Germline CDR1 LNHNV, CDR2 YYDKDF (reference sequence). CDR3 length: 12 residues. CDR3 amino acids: CATSDIPDGYTF. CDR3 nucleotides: TGTGCCACCAGCGACATTCCAGATGGCTACACCTTC.

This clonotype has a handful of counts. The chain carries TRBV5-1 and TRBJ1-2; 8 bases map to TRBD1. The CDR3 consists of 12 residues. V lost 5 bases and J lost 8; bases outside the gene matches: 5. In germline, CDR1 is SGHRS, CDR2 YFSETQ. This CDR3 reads CASSQGAEGYTF. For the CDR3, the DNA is TGCGCCAGCAGTCAGGGGGCGGAAGGCTACACCTTC.

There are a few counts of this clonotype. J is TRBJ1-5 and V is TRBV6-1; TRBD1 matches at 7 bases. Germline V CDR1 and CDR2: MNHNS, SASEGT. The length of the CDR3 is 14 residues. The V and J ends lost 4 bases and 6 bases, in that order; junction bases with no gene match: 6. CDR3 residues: CASSATGAGQPQHF. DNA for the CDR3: TGTGCCAGCAGTGCCACAGGGGCGGGTCAGCCCCAGCATTTT.

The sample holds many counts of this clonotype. CDR3 in DNA: TGTGCCAGCAGTTTTCGGCCACAAAATTTCAACGAGCAGTACTTC. This codes for CASSFRPQNFNEQYF. The V and J genes are TRBV28 and TRBJ2-7; D call uncertain. The CDR3 runs 15 residues. The germline V and J ends were trimmed by 3 bases and 5 bases, with 17 bases remaining between them. Per germline, CDR1 MDHEN and CDR2 SYDVKM.

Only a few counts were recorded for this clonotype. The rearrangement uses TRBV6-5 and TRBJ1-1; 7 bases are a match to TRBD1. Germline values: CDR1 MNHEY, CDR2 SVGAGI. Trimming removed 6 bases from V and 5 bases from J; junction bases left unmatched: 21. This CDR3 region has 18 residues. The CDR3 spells CASSSISTGLTLGTEAFF. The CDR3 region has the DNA TGTGCCAGCAGCTCAATATCGACAGGGCTAACCCTGGGGACTGAAGCTTTCTTT.